The entry that follows covers one TCR beta chain sequence. Its antigen is still unknown. Other DNA sequences in this sample translate to the same CDR3. Stated treatment: oral pan-JAK inhibitor, 5-10 mg twice daily. Isolation of CD4+ and CD8+ T cells from PBMCs was achieved by sorting. These data originate in a study of CD8+ T cells in alopecia areata. Germline-derived CDR1 and CDR2 are GTSNPN and SVGIG (reference sequence). The CDR3 runs 12 residues. Trimming cost V 1 base and J 2 bases, with 6 bases left between them. Findings and limits, study-wide: Numerous expanded lesional clones remained in scalp and blood during tofacitinib. In lesional scalp, particularly from alopecia totalis/universalis, clonality was higher than in normal scalp. Patients shared TCRs less clearly than mice did, possibly for HLA-related reasons.

Investigators isolated RNA and reverse transcribed it into cDNA to act as the sequencing template. Libraries were prepared by immunoSEQ multiplex PCR; TCRdb keeps only in-frame clonotypes and omits some of them. This sample yields some 170,000 clones, of which around 58% are seen a single time; around 15% belongs to the top ten. V usage is TRBV30 and J usage is TRBJ2-7; D not resolved. The sequenced sample was CD4+ T cells sorted from blood, obtained at approximately week 60, from a patient treated with tofacitinib. This TCR derives from a human donor with alopecia areata. CDR3 DNA: TGTGCCTGGAGTGCGGGTACCTACGAGCAGTACTTC. Amino acids: CAWSAGTYEQYF.